The 32 T cell receptor beta chains listed next were all sequenced from one sample in a study of CD8+CD57+ T cells in acquired aplastic anemia. Genomic DNA provided the template from which TCR beta VDJ and CDR3 profiles were obtained. One entry per CDR3 protein results from TCRdb running MiXCR on the reads. The table lists about 140,000 distinct CDR3 sequences, 40% to 45% of them singletons, with around 8.4% in the top ten. Source material: sorted CD4+, CD8+, or CD8+CD57+ T cells (not recorded which) from PBMCs. The receptors here all came from a human donor in good health, serving as a control.

In this sample, this clonotype turned up many times. This chain links TRBV3-1 with TRBJ1-2; D unclear. V gave up 1 base and J gave up 1 base, with 13 bases separating them. Germline lookup yields CDR1 LGHDT and CDR2 YNNKEL (reference sequence). This CDR3 is built from 16 residues. The CDR3 coding sequence is TGTGCCAGCAGCCAAGGAGGGTCCAGGTTTAACTATGGCTACACCTTC. This gives the protein CASSQGGSRFNYGYTF.

The V call is TRBV24-1, the J call TRBJ2-1; D is ambiguous. CDR1 and CDR2 (germline): KGHDR, SFDVKD. The CDR3 covers 18 residues. V dropped 5 bases and J dropped 0 bases, with 19 bases sitting between them. The CDR3 DNA sequence: TGTGCCACCAGTGCCAGCAGCCAAGAGGCTCACTCCTACAATGAGCAGTTCTTC. Its protein is CATSASSQEAHSYNEQFF.

This clonotype was counted many times. The gene calls are TRBV19 and TRBJ1-1, with 7 bases fitting TRBD1. Germline values: CDR1 LNHDA, CDR2 SQIVND (reference sequence). The V and J ends lost 7 bases and 6 bases, in that order; junction bases with no gene match: 5. There are 12 residues in the CDR3. CDR3 sequence: CASTLTGSEAFF. The DNA for the CDR3 is TGTGCCAGTACCCTGACAGGGTCTGAAGCTTTCTTT.

This clonotype has a handful of counts. This sequence joins TRBV29-1 and TRBJ2-2, with 13 bases that match TRBD2. CDR3 length equals 15 residues. V was pared by 5 bases and J by 7 bases, with 7 bases of the junction left unmatched. Germline-derived CDR1 and CDR2 are SQVTM and ANQGSEA. Here the CDR3 reads CSVQLAGGYGGELFF. The CDR3 nucleotides are TGCAGCGTTCAACTAGCGGGGGGGTATGGCGGGGAGCTGTTTTTT.

This clonotype was counted ten times or more. The chain has TRBV2 and TRBJ1-1; 10 bases align to TRBD1. The V segment lost 7 bases and the J segment 6 bases; nucleotides outside the gene matches: 8. Germline V gives CDR1 SNHLY, CDR2 FYNNEI. There are 14 residues in the CDR3. CDR3 amino acids: CASTKDRGDAEAFF. The CDR3 bases are TGTGCCAGCACCAAGGACAGGGGGGACGCTGAAGCTTTCTTT.

V is TRBV20-1 and J is TRBJ2-5; D is tentatively TRBD1 or TRBD2 (6 bases each). This CDR3 has 13 residues. The germline V gene encodes CDR1 DFQATT and CDR2 SNEGSKA (reference sequence). CDR3 region: CSGGASIAETQYF. In DNA form, the CDR3 reads TGCAGCGGGGGCGCCTCTATTGCGGAGACCCAGTACTTC.

The rearrangement uses TRBV6-1 and TRBJ2-7; 13 nucleotides match TRBD2. The V gene end was trimmed by 6 bases and the J gene end by 0 bases; junction bases not matched to a gene: 5. The CDR3 sequence is 16 residues long. CDR1 MNHNS and CDR2 SASEGT come from the germline V gene. Here the CDR3 reads CASRAGLAGLSYEQYF. Here the CDR3 DNA reads TGTGCCAGCAGGGCGGGACTAGCGGGGCTCTCCTACGAGCAGTACTTC.

This clonotype was found many times. V is TRBV5-1 and J is TRBJ1-2; TRBD1 matches 7 bases. Per germline, CDR1 SGHRS and CDR2 YFSETQ. The CDR3 extends over 15 amino acids. Trimming cost V 0 bases and J 3 bases; bases outside gene matches: 5. CDR3 protein: CASSLGDSSYYGYTF. DNA of the CDR3: TGCGCCAGCAGCTTGGGGGACAGTTCTTACTATGGCTACACCTTC.

This clonotype was detected ten times or more. The gene calls are TRBV29-1 and TRBJ1-2; D remains ambiguous. CDR3 length equals 13 residues. Germline values: CDR1 SQVTM, CDR2 ANQGSEA. Trimming stripped 0 bases from V and 8 bases from J, with 13 bases between. This CDR3 reads CSVEDGGGTGYTF. The DNA for the CDR3 is TGCAGCGTTGAAGATGGAGGAGGAACCGGCTACACCTTC.

The rearrangement links TRBV24-1 to TRBJ2-1; TRBD2 agrees at 12 bases. The CDR3 loop spans 20 amino acids. The J segment lost 0 bases and the V segment lost 7 bases, leaving 15 bases of the junction unmatched. Germline V gene sequence: CDR1 KGHDR, CDR2 SFDVKD. This chain's CDR3 is CATSDFRTSGEAGSYNEQFF. In DNA form, the CDR3 reads TGTGCCACCAGCGACTTTAGGACTAGCGGGGAGGCCGGCTCCTACAATGAGCAGTTCTTC.

Details on this clonotype: A much larger clone sits a single nucleotide away, making a read error possible. CDR3 sequence (DNA): TGTGCCAGTAGGGACCTGACTAGAACCAACGATCAGCCCCAGCATTTT. This sequence encodes CASRDLTRTNDQPQHF. The chain employs TRBV19 and TRBJ1-5; D is undetermined. Germline assignment: CDR1 LNHDA and CDR2 SQIVND (reference sequence). Between the trimmed V and J ends, which lost 6 bases and 5 bases, there was a span of 20 bases. This CDR3 has 16 amino acids.

V is TRBV15 and J is TRBJ2-1, with no clear D. Looked up from germline, CDR1 is LNHNV and CDR2 is YYDKDF (reference sequence). The CDR3 covers 15 residues. V was cut by 9 bases and J by 8 bases, with 23 bases left in between. The DNA for the CDR3 is TGTGCCACTCAGCTGAGCGCTACCCCGGACGATGAGCAGTTCTTC. It specifies CATQLSATPDDEQFF.

The V and J genes are TRBV20-1 and TRBJ2-1; maybe TRBD2 (5 bases). The length of the CDR3 is 15 residues. Germline-derived CDR1 and CDR2 are DFQATT and SNEGSKA (reference sequence). Deletions cut 5 bases from V and 0 bases from J, with 14 bases between. Written as DNA, the CDR3 is TGCAGTGCTCCAGGACGAGGGAGCTCCTACAATGAGCAGTTCTTC. Protein: CSAPGRGSSYNEQFF.

This clonotype was detected many times. J is TRBJ1-2 and V is TRBV4-1, with 7 bases fitting TRBD1. The CDR3 is 16 amino acids. V shed 3 bases and J 2 bases; nucleotides not matched to a gene: 9. Germline assignment: CDR1 MGHRA and CDR2 YSYEKL. The CDR3 spells CASSHRQGPGNYGYTF. CDR3 sequence (DNA): TGCGCCAGCAGCCACAGACAGGGCCCCGGCAACTATGGCTACACCTTC.

The rearrangement joins TRBV4-1 to TRBJ2-7; D is unresolved. From germline, CDR1 is MGHRA and CDR2 YSYEKL. The ends were cut back, 1 base at V and 0 bases at J, with 7 bases in the middle. The CDR3 is 14 residues long. CDR3: CASSQGQTSYEQYF. DNA of the CDR3: TGCGCCAGCAGCCAAGGGCAGACCTCCTACGAGCAGTACTTC.

A few counts support this clonotype. V usage is TRBV6-2 or TRBV6-3 and J usage is TRBJ2-4; D is unclear. Germline V gene data show CDR1 as MNHEY and CDR2 as SVGEGT. V was shortened by 4 bases and J by 0 bases, with 13 bases between the two germline ends. The CDR3 has 16 amino acids. The CDR3 is CASSFSPGVAKNIQYF. The CDR3 DNA reads as TGTGCCAGCAGTTTCTCCCCTGGGGTAGCCAAAAACATTCAGTACTTC.

This clonotype showed up many times. The V call is TRBV6-1, the J call TRBJ1-2; TRBD1 might be the D (5 bases). Germline assignment: CDR1 MNHNS and CDR2 SASEGT. V lost 7 bases to trimming and J lost 5 bases, with 17 bases between them. The CDR3 extends over 14 amino acids. The CDR3 loop is CASTTFDRNYGYTF. CDR3 bases: TGTGCCAGCACAACCTTCGACAGAAATTATGGCTACACCTTC.

The genes are TRBV19 and TRBJ1-5, with 10 positions matching TRBD1. The CDR3 consists of 18 residues. Germline V gene data show CDR1 as LNHDA and CDR2 as SQIVND (reference sequence). J was trimmed by 1 base and V by 8 bases; bases with no gene match: 14. The CDR3 DNA is TGTGCCAGTTCGAGGGGGACAGGGGCCAACCGGAGCAATCAGCCCCAGCATTTT. It translates to CASSRGTGANRSNQPQHF.

Details on this clonotype: A much more abundant neighbour one base away suggests this may be a read error. The V call is TRBV4-2, the J call TRBJ2-5; either TRBD1 or TRBD2 may fit D (5 bases each). Near its end, the DNA agrees better with TRBJ2-1, so the J call may be wrong. This CDR3 spans 17 amino acids. CDR1 is LGHNA and CDR2 is YNFKEQ in the germline V gene. CDR3 protein: CASSHVGLGDGGPEQFF. As DNA, the CDR3 is TGTGCCAGCAGCCACGTTGGACTCGGGGACGGCGGGCCTGAGCAGTTCTTC.

A few counts support this clonotype. The chain has TRBV29-1 and TRBJ1-3, with no clear D. V was shortened by 5 bases and J by 4 bases, with 9 bases between the two germline ends. In germline, CDR1 is SQVTM, CDR2 ANQGSEA. This CDR3 comprises 12 residues. The CDR3 DNA reads as TGCAGCGTTAAAGTGTTCGGAAACACCATATATTTT. This sequence encodes CSVKVFGNTIYF.

The CDR3 loop is CANRYGVGYEQYF. The CDR3 nucleotides read TGTGCCAATAGGTACGGGGTGGGGTACGAGCAGTACTTC. This chain links TRBV19 with TRBJ2-7; a possible D gene is TRBD2 (5 bases). Germline assignment: CDR1 LNHDA and CDR2 SQIVND (reference sequence). V gave up 10 bases and J gave up 4 bases, with 17 bases separating them. The CDR3 is 13 amino acids.

This clonotype was seen repeatedly, ten times or more. The V and J genes are TRBV6-4 and TRBJ2-3; D uncertain. The CDR3 spans 12 residues. Germline loops: CDR1 MRHNA, CDR2 SNTAGT. Deletions cut 8 bases from V and 2 bases from J, with 8 bases between. This chain's CDR3 is CASDKNTDTQYF. CDR3 DNA: TGTGCCAGCGACAAAAACACAGATACGCAGTATTTT.

The chain carries TRBV3-1 and TRBJ1-1; TRBD1 matches 7 bases. Trimming at V came to 2 bases and at J to 4 bases, leaving 7 bases not matched to a gene. Per germline, CDR1 LGHDT and CDR2 YNNKEL (reference sequence). This CDR3 is 15 amino acids long. This CDR3 reads CASSQSTGVVTEAFF. CDR3 bases: TGTGCCAGCAGCCAAAGTACAGGGGTGGTCACTGAAGCTTTCTTT.

At least ten counts were recorded for this clonotype. This chain uses TRBV5-8 with TRBJ2-5, with TRBD2 as a possible D gene (5 bases). V lost 1 base and J 2 bases, leaving 12 bases between the germline ends. This CDR3 is built from 15 residues. Germline lookup yields CDR1 SGHTS and CDR2 YDEGEE. Written as DNA, the CDR3 is TGTGCCAGCAGCTTGATCAGCCAGCGGCAAGAGACCCAGTACTTC. As protein: CASSLISQRQETQYF.

V is TRBV7-3 and J is TRBJ2-7; 9 bases align to TRBD2. The trim removed 5 bases at V and 6 bases at J, leaving 8 bases unmatched. CDR3 length: 14 amino acids. Germline CDR1 is SGHTA and CDR2 is FQGTGA. DNA of the CDR3: TGTGCCAGCAGCATCGGGGCTAGCGGGACCGAGCAGTACTTC. Residues: CASSIGASGTEQYF.

This CDR3 reads CATSRETGVEAFF. CDR3 in DNA: TGTGCCACCAGCAGAGAGACAGGGGTTGAAGCTTTCTTT. V is TRBV15 and J is TRBJ1-1; 8 bases align to TRBD1. V lost 0 bases, J lost 7 bases, and 1 base stayed unmatched. Germline V gene lookup returns CDR1 LNHNV and CDR2 YYDKDF (reference sequence). This CDR3 spans 13 amino acids. The full variable domain, in which reference TRBV15 and TRBJ1-1 provide the parts outside the CDR3, is DAMVIQNPRYQVTQFGKPVTLSCSQTLNHNVMYWYQQKSSQAPKLLFHYYDKDFNNEADTPDNFQSRRPNTSFCFLDIRSPGLGDTAMYLCATSRETGVEAFFGQGTRLTVV.

This clonotype was seen at least ten times. The chain recombines TRBV28 with TRBJ1-5; D call uncertain. The V end was cut by 7 bases, the J end by 0 bases, with 10 bases between. CDR1 MDHEN and CDR2 SYDVKM come from the germline V gene. The CDR3 runs to 14 residues. CDR3 nucleotides: TGTGCCAGCATACCCCACATTAGCAATCAGCCCCAGCATTTT. Residues: CASIPHISNQPQHF.

This clonotype has at least ten counts. This sequence joins TRBV2 and TRBJ2-1, with 13 bases lining up with TRBD2. J gave up 1 base and V 6 bases, and 6 bases lay outside the gene matches. The CDR3 spans 17 residues. Germline V CDR1 and CDR2: SNHLY, FYNNEI. CDR3 loop: CASRKGLAGVSYNEQFF. The CDR3 region has the DNA TGTGCCAGCAGGAAAGGACTAGCGGGAGTTTCCTACAATGAGCAGTTCTTC.

The rearrangement joins TRBV25-1 to TRBJ1-2; D is undetermined. The CDR3 sequence is 14 residues long. Per germline, CDR1 MGHDK and CDR2 SYGVNS. V lost 3 bases and J lost 4, with 12 bases in between. CDR3 DNA sequence: TGTGCCAGCAGTGATCGTTTCATTGGCTATGGCTACACCTTC. It yields the protein CASSDRFIGYGYTF.

The sample holds many counts of this clonotype. The rearrangement joins TRBV29-1 to TRBJ1-5; D possibly corresponds to TRBD1 (5 bases). V was trimmed by 4 bases and J by 0 bases, leaving 10 bases between them. Germline V gene data show CDR1 as SQVTM and CDR2 as ANQGSEA. The CDR3 spans 14 residues. In DNA, the CDR3 is TGCAGCGTTGCGTCCAGGGATAGCAATCAGCCCCAGCATTTT. Translating gives CSVASRDSNQPQHF.

Concerning this clonotype itself: A read error may explain this, as a much larger clone is one base away. The chain combines TRBV19 with TRBJ1-2; 9 bases match TRBD1. This CDR3 is 17 amino acids long. Germline CDR1 LNHDA, CDR2 SQIVND (reference sequence). The CDR3 DNA sequence: TGTGCCAGTAGTTCTCCCCCCGGGACAGGGCTCCTCGTTGGCGACACCTTC. Protein sequence: CASSSPPGTGLLVGDTF.

In its sample, this clonotype was seen a few times. The rearrangement joins TRBV29-1 to TRBJ2-5; possible D gene TRBD1, 6 bases. In germline, CDR1 is SQVTM, CDR2 ANQGSEA. CDR3 length equals 11 residues. Trimming removed 6 bases at V and 5 bases at J, with 10 bases between. The CDR3 reads CSVSRGETQYF. The DNA for the CDR3 is TGCAGCGTGTCGAGGGGGGAGACCCAGTACTTC.